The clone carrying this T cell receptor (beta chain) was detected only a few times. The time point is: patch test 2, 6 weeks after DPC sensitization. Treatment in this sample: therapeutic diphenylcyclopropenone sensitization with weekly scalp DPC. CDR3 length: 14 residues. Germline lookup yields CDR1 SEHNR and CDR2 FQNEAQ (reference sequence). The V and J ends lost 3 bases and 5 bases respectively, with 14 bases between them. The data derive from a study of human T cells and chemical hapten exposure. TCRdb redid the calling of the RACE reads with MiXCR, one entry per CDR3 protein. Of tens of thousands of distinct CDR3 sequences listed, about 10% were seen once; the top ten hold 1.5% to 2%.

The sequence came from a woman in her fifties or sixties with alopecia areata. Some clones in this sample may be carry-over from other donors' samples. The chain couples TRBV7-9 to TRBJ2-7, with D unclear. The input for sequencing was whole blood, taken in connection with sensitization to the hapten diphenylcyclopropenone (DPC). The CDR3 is CASSFPISGHEQYF. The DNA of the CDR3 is TGTGCCAGCAGCTTCCCTATTTCCGGCCACGAGCAGTACTTC.